This TCR beta chain originates from a study of control samples from healthy donors and cancer patients. The data were produced by immunoSEQ multiplex PCR, yet TCRdb's version contains in-frame clones alone and is incomplete. Among 120,000 or so clones, 92% were seen once, and the ten largest hold just under 0.6%. CDR3 size: 16 residues. The V gene end was trimmed by 1 base and the J gene end by 10 bases; junction bases not matched to a gene: 7. Germline V CDR1 and CDR2: SGHTA, FQGNSA. The chain links TRBV7-2 to TRBJ1-6, with 10 bases that match TRBD1. What was sequenced was PBMCs. The origin of this receptor is a man of 80 years or more with head and neck cancer. Here the CDR3 DNA reads TGTGCCAGCAGCTTAGTATGGACAGGGGGTGACTCACCCCTCCACTTT. It translates to CASSLVWTGGDSPLHF.